The rows below give T cell receptor beta chains drawn from one sample of a study of cytomegalovirus exposure and HLA in healthy donors. The method was immunoSEQ multiplex PCR; TCRdb's version includes in-frame clones alone and lacks a portion of them. The table includes about 53,000 clones, about 90% detected once. Sample: PBMCs. The receptors derive from a man younger than 35 in good health and CMV-seronegative. The CDR3 runs from the conserved cysteine through the conserved F or W. A D gene is named only where the DNA matches it firmly. Expanded clones get a size class; other rows say once, few or many, or leave the size out.

d_call,j_call,clone_size,v_call,cdr3_aa,cdr3_nt
.,TRBJ2-7,once,TRBV29-1,CSYLEGYEQYF,TGCAGCTATCTGGAGGGCTACGAGCAGTACTTC
.,TRBJ1-2,once,TRBV28,CASSFQGTTGYGYTF,TGTGCCAGCAGTTTCCAGGGAACGACTGGCTATGGCTACACCTTC
TRBD1,TRBJ1-1,.,TRBV27,CASSLGQGVTEAFF,TGTGCCAGCAGTTTAGGGCAGGGGGTCACTGAAGCTTTCTTT
TRBD2,TRBJ2-7,few,TRBV7-8,CASSFRRERDYEQYF,TGTGCCAGCAGCTTTCGTCGGGAGCGGGACTACGAGCAGTACTTC
TRBD1,TRBJ1-2,.,TRBV9,CASSVEGQFSGYTF,TGTGCCAGCAGCGTAGAGGGACAGTTTTCTGGCTACACCTTC
TRBD2,TRBJ2-1,.,TRBV5-4,CASSIGLAGGSYNEQFF,TGTGCCAGCAGCATTGGACTAGCGGGAGGTTCCTACAATGAGCAGTTCTTC
TRBD1,TRBJ1-3,.,TRBV28,CASSPPGTGQPGNTIYF,TGTGCCAGCAGTCCACCCGGGACAGGTCAACCTGGAAACACCATATATTTT
.,TRBJ2-2,.,TRBV2,CASSGGLERYTGELFF,TGTGCCAGCAGTGGAGGGTTGGAGCGATACACCGGGGAGCTGTTTTTT
TRBD2,TRBJ2-5,.,TRBV4-1,CASSQGVLLALEGETQYF,TGCGCCAGCAGCCAGGGCGTCCTACTAGCGCTCGAGGGAGAGACCCAGTACTTC
TRBD2,TRBJ2-1,.,TRBV7-2,CASSLSGRRQFF,TGTGCCAGCAGCTTAAGCGGGAGAAGGCAGTTCTTC
TRBD1,TRBJ1-2,.,TRBV2,CASSGLDRGPYGYTF,TGTGCCAGCAGTGGACTAGACAGGGGTCCCTATGGCTACACCTTC
.,TRBJ2-2,.,TRBV7-9,CASSLNPGGTGELFF,TGTGCCAGCAGCTTAAACCCAGGTGGCACCGGGGAGCTGTTTTTT
TRBD2,TRBJ2-3,once,TRBV30,CAWSAGLAGGGWTDTQYF,TGTGCCTGGAGTGCGGGACTAGCGGGAGGCGGTTGGACAGATACGCAGTATTTT
.,TRBJ2-6,.,TRBV7-9,CASSLSLSGANVLTF,TGTGCCAGCAGCTTAAGCCTCTCTGGGGCCAACGTCCTGACTTTC
TRBD2,TRBJ2-5,.,TRBV5-4,CASSLREAGETQYF,TGTGCCAGCAGCTTGCGGGAGGCTGGGGAGACCCAGTACTTC
TRBD1,TRBJ2-1,.,TRBV18,CASQGGQGNYNEQFF,TGTGCCAGCCAGGGAGGACAGGGAAACTACAATGAGCAGTTCTTC